One sample yielded the 18 T cell receptor beta chains listed below, sequenced in a study of blood T cell repertoires in COVID-19. The protocol was immunoSEQ multiplex PCR, while the TCRdb copy is restricted to in-frame clones and leaves out a portion. Of approximately 330,000 clones listed, 90% are singletons. The sequenced material came from peripheral blood. The origin of the receptors is a woman aged 40-49 years with COVID-19, enrolled during active disease.

This sequence joins TRBV7-2 and TRBJ1-5; D uncertain. Germline lookup yields CDR1 SGHTA and CDR2 FQGNSA. The length of the CDR3 is 13 residues. Trimming removed 5 bases at V and 5 bases at J, with 10 bases between. CDR3 loop: CASSLRGDQPQHF. The CDR3 DNA is TGTGCCAGCAGCCTACGGGGAGATCAGCCCCAGCATTTT.

This clone was seen just once. This chain joins TRBV18 and TRBJ1-4; D is unresolved. This CDR3 contains 13 residues. V shed 3 bases and J shed 7 bases, with 9 bases lying between them. CDR1 is KGHSH and CDR2 is LQKENI in the germline V gene. The CDR3 region is CASSPMEGEKLFF. The CDR3, as DNA: TGTGCCAGCTCACCGATGGAGGGTGAAAAACTGTTTTTT.

The genes are TRBV5-1 and TRBJ1-1, with 9 bases aligning to TRBD1. Looked up from germline, CDR1 is SGHRS and CDR2 is YFSETQ. J lost 5 bases, V lost 4 bases, and 9 bases had no gene match. The length of the CDR3 is 15 residues. CDR3 in DNA: TGCGCCAGCAGCGGGGGACAGGGAGGGGATACTGAAGCTTTCTTT. Translation: CASSGGQGGDTEAFF.

The gene calls are TRBV7-3 and TRBJ1-2; 10 bases fit TRBD1. Per germline, CDR1 SGHTA and CDR2 FQGTGA. V shed 2 bases and J 6 bases; nucleotides not matched to a gene: 9. CDR3 length: 16 amino acids. The CDR3 bases are TGTGCCAGCAGCTTATCGGGACAGGGGAGATGGAATGGCTACACCTTC. The encoded protein is CASSLSGQGRWNGYTF. Full variable domain (rest looked up from reference TRBV7-3 and TRBJ1-2): GAGVSQTPSNKVTEKGKYVELRCDPISGHTALYWYRQSLGQGPEFLIYFQGTGAADDSGLPNDRFFAVRPEGSVSTLKIQRTERGDSAVYLCASSLSGQGRWNGYTFGSGTRLTVV.

The chain joins TRBV5-4 to TRBJ1-3, with a possible D match to TRBD1 (5 bases). Trimming cost V 0 bases and J 2 bases, with 18 bases left between them. The CDR3 totals 18 residues. Germline CDR1 is SGHNT and CDR2 is YYREEE (reference sequence). The CDR3: CASSLAGSQGGPGNTIYF. CDR3 DNA sequence: TGTGCCAGCAGCTTGGCAGGGTCGCAGGGAGGGCCTGGAAACACCATATATTTT.

The rearrangement joins TRBV20-1 to TRBJ2-3; TRBD2 matches at 8 bases. From germline, CDR1 is DFQATT and CDR2 SNEGSKA (reference sequence). V gave up 7 bases and J gave up 1 base; unmatched junction bases: 4. The CDR3 is 13 amino acids. CDR3 sequence: CSVSSGGTDTQYF. The CDR3 DNA sequence: TGCAGTGTTAGTAGCGGGGGCACAGATACGCAGTATTTT.

This chain connects TRBV9 to TRBJ1-2, with unresolved D. CDR3 length: 14 amino acids. Germline V gene data show CDR1 as SGDLS and CDR2 as YYNGEE. The V end lost 4 bases, the J end lost 0 bases, and 10 bases lay between the germline ends. The CDR3 nucleotides are TGTGCCAGCAGCCCCCACCCGGCTAACTATGGCTACACCTTC. As protein: CASSPHPANYGYTF.

The rearrangement uses TRBV7-3 and TRBJ1-1, with 7 bases identical to TRBD1. Germline V lookup: CDR1 SGHTA, CDR2 FQGTGA. The ends lost 5 bases at V and 1 base at J; junction bases unmatched: 7. This CDR3 contains 15 residues. The CDR3 loop reads CASSVRQGPNTEAFF. The DNA for the CDR3 is TGTGCCAGCAGCGTCCGACAGGGCCCGAACACTGAAGCTTTCTTT.

J is TRBJ1-2 and V is TRBV29-1, with a weak D call TRBD1 (6 bases). V was cut by 0 bases and J by 2 bases, with 10 bases left in between. The CDR3 contains 14 residues. The germline V gene encodes CDR1 SQVTM and CDR2 ANQGSEA. The CDR3 spells CSVEDPDRNYGYTF. The CDR3 DNA reads as TGCAGCGTTGAAGATCCGGACAGAAACTATGGCTACACCTTC. Combining the CDR3 with reference TRBV29-1 and TRBJ1-2 gives the whole variable domain SAVISQKPSRDICQRGTSLTIQCQVDSQVTMMFWYRQQPGQSLTLIATANQGSEATYESGFVIDKFPISRPNLTFSTLTVSNMSPEDSSIYLCSVEDPDRNYGYTFGSGTRLTVV.

The table lists this clone with a count of one. The rearrangement uses TRBV7-3 and TRBJ2-2, with 9 bases matching TRBD1. Trimming removed 1 base from V and 6 bases from J; junction bases left unmatched: 3. Germline CDR1 is SGHTA and CDR2 is FQGTGA. There are 15 residues in the CDR3. For the CDR3, the DNA is TGTGCCAGCAGCTTAAACAGGGGGCGCGCCGGGGAGCTGTTTTTT. It translates to CASSLNRGRAGELFF. Using reference TRBV7-3 and TRBJ2-2 for the parts outside the CDR3, the full variable domain is GAGVSQTPSNKVTEKGKYVELRCDPISGHTALYWYRQSLGQGPEFLIYFQGTGAADDSGLPNDRFFAVRPEGSVSTLKIQRTERGDSAVYLCASSLNRGRAGELFFGEGSRLTVL.

V gene TRBV19 combines with J gene TRBJ2-2, with 7 bases matching TRBD1. The V segment lost 7 bases and the J segment 3 bases; nucleotides outside the gene matches: 5. The CDR3 sequence is 14 residues long. Germline CDR1 is LNHDA and CDR2 is SQIVND (reference sequence). The CDR3 region is CASILTGDTGELFF. The CDR3 bases are TGTGCCAGTATCCTTACAGGGGACACCGGGGAGCTGTTTTTT.

The chain employs TRBV7-2 and TRBJ2-2, with 8 bases lining up with TRBD2. CDR3 length equals 14 residues. Germline-derived CDR1 and CDR2 are SGHTA and FQGNSA. V lost 8 bases and J lost 1; bases outside the gene matches: 3. The DNA of the CDR3 is TGTGCCAGCTTCGGGGGGGTGAACACCGGGGAGCTGTTTTTT. It codes for CASFGGVNTGELFF. Looking up the rest from reference TRBV7-2 and TRBJ2-2 gives the full variable domain: GAGVSQSPSNKVTEKGKDVELRCDPISGHTALYWYRQSLGQGLEFLIYFQGNSAPDKSGLPSDRFSAERTGGSVSTLTIQRTQQEDSAVYLCASFGGVNTGELFFGEGSRLTVL.

The rearrangement links TRBV20-1 to TRBJ1-1; D not resolved. This CDR3 is 15 amino acids long. The germline V and J ends were trimmed by 3 bases and 3 bases, with 17 bases remaining between them. CDR1 and CDR2 (germline): DFQATT, SNEGSKA (reference sequence). The CDR3 reads CSASWSRPRDTEAFF. The CDR3 region has the DNA TGCAGTGCTAGTTGGTCAAGGCCCCGGGACACTGAAGCTTTCTTT.

J is TRBJ1-2 and V is TRBV7-9; tentatively, D is TRBD1 (5 bases). The CDR3 runs to 16 residues. V gave up 4 bases and J gave up 3 bases, with 18 bases separating them. Germline CDR1 is SEHNR and CDR2 is FQNEAQ (reference sequence). The CDR3 DNA reads TGTGCCAGCAGCTCGCCCCTGGGGGGGGAGGACTATGGCTACACCTTC. Amino acid sequence: CASSSPLGGEDYGYTF.

This chain links TRBV9 with TRBJ1-3; TRBD1 matches at 7 bases. V shed 0 bases, J shed 0 bases, and the junction held 9 bases outside the gene matches. This CDR3 has 18 amino acids. Per germline, CDR1 SGDLS and CDR2 YYNGEE. CDR3 DNA: TGTGCCAGCAGCGTAGTAGACAGGGTGATCCACTCTGGAAACACCATATATTTT. Translating it yields CASSVVDRVIHSGNTIYF.

The chain couples TRBV11-3 to TRBJ2-5, with 10 nucleotides matching TRBD1. The CDR3 runs 14 residues. CDR1 and CDR2 (germline): SGHNT, YENEEA. J lost 2 bases, V lost 5 bases, and 2 bases had no gene match. The CDR3 here is CASSRDRGQETQYF. The CDR3 nucleotides read TGTGCCAGCAGCCGGGACAGGGGACAAGAGACCCAGTACTTC.

The V gene is TRBV6-7, the J gene TRBJ2-6; D call uncertain. TRBV6-7 is annotated as an ORF whose role is uncertain. The CDR3 is 13 residues long. V lost 9 bases and J lost 0, with 6 bases in between. The CDR3 spells CASSFSGANVLTF. CDR3 DNA sequence: TGTGCCAGTAGCTTCTCTGGGGCCAACGTCCTGACTTTC.

The gene calls are TRBV9 and TRBJ1-1; D unclear. The germline V and J ends were trimmed by 0 bases and 0 bases, with 12 bases remaining between them. This CDR3 contains 16 residues. Germline-derived CDR1 and CDR2 are SGDLS and YYNGEE. CDR3 loop: CASSVEARALNTEAFF. CDR3 DNA sequence: TGTGCCAGCAGCGTAGAAGCGCGGGCTCTGAACACTGAAGCTTTCTTT.